Below, 23 T cell receptor beta chains from the same sample are listed, as sequenced in a study of blood T cell repertoires in COVID-19. TCRdb's copy holds only in-frame clones and misses some; the assay was immunoSEQ multiplex PCR. The sample shows under 200,000 clones, 86% of them seen only once. The sequencing sample was made of peripheral blood. The receptors stem from a man aged 65 to 79 with acute or convalescent COVID-19.

This rearrangement joins TRBV5-1 to TRBJ2-5; D unclear. The germline V and J ends were trimmed by 4 bases and 7 bases, with 14 bases remaining between them. The germline V gene has CDR1 SGHRS and CDR2 YFSETQ. This CDR3 is 13 amino acids long. The CDR3 DNA reads TGCGCCAGCAGCGTTTCCTCTCTCGGGACCCAGTACTTC. Translation gives CASSVSSLGTQYF.

On this clone itself: The same CDR3 is also encoded by other DNA sequences in this sample. The chain is built from TRBV5-5 and TRBJ1-3; no firm D call. Germline V lookup: CDR1 SGHKS, CDR2 YYEKEE (reference sequence). V dropped 0 bases and J dropped 0 bases, with 10 bases sitting between them. This CDR3 has 16 amino acids. CDR3 in DNA: TGTGCCAGCAGCTTGGGACATCCTTCCTCTGGAAACACCATATATTTT. Its protein product is CASSLGHPSSGNTIYF.

V is TRBV20-1 and J is TRBJ2-3; no firm D call. The germline CDR1 and CDR2 sequences are DFQATT and SNEGSKA (reference sequence). The CDR3 has 12 amino acids. The V end lost 3 bases, the J end lost 6 bases, and 10 bases lay between the germline ends. CDR3: CSASSSPDTQYF. The CDR3 region has the DNA TGCAGTGCTAGTTCTTCCCCTGATACGCAGTATTTT.

The chain is built from TRBV7-3 and TRBJ2-1; D is perhaps TRBD2 (6 bases). Trimming removed 6 bases at V and 0 bases at J, with 18 bases between. CDR3 size: 17 residues. Per germline, CDR1 SGHTA and CDR2 FQGTGA. The CDR3 region is CASRPTGTYSSYNEQFF. CDR3 coding DNA: TGTGCCAGCAGGCCCACCGGGACTTACAGCTCCTACAATGAGCAGTTCTTC.

This clone was seen only a few times. The chain recombines TRBV7-9 with TRBJ2-5, with 12 bases lining up with TRBD2. Per the germline V gene, CDR1 is SEHNR and CDR2 is FQNEAQ (reference sequence). The CDR3 contains 15 residues. Trimming cost V 1 base and J 4 bases; bases outside gene matches: 1. CDR3 DNA: TGTGCCAGCAGCTTAGGGGGACTAGCGGGAGAGACCCAGTACTTC. This translates into CASSLGGLAGETQYF.

V is TRBV29-1 and J is TRBJ2-6; TRBD2 is a possible D gene (8 bases). CDR3 length: 19 amino acids. Germline CDR1 and CDR2: SQVTM and ANQGSEA. V lost 4 bases, J lost 0 bases, and 22 bases lay in between. CDR3 sequence reads: CSVVQGGSGGYSGANVLTF. The CDR3 DNA reads as TGCAGCGTTGTCCAGGGGGGAAGCGGGGGCTACTCTGGGGCCAACGTCCTGACTTTC.

V and J are TRBV29-1 and TRBJ2-7, with 9 bases identical to TRBD2. In germline, CDR1 is SQVTM, CDR2 ANQGSEA. The trim removed 6 bases at V and 2 bases at J, leaving 8 bases unmatched. CDR3 length: 14 amino acids. The CDR3, as DNA: TGCAGCGTCCTGTGGGCGGGAGGGCCCTACGAGCAGTACTTC. The encoded protein is CSVLWAGGPYEQYF.

The CDR3 DNA is TGTGCCAGCAGTTTTTACCGGGCTTTCTTT. Its translation: CASSFYRAFF. V gene TRBV12-3 or TRBV12-4 combines with J gene TRBJ1-1; D unresolved. The V and J ends lost 3 bases and 11 bases respectively, with 7 bases between them. This CDR3 region has 10 residues.

The chain carries TRBV5-8 and TRBJ2-7; D gene ambiguous. Germline V gene data show CDR1 as SGHTS and CDR2 as YDEGEE. This CDR3 spans 13 amino acids. V was shortened by 0 bases and J by 3 bases, with 7 bases between the two germline ends. CDR3 residues: CASSLAGFYEQYF. CDR3 nucleotides: TGTGCCAGCAGCTTGGCCGGGTTCTACGAGCAGTACTTC.

This chain links TRBV18 with TRBJ2-5; possibly TRBD2 for D (5 bases). Germline V gene data show CDR1 as KGHSH and CDR2 as LQKENI. The CDR3 is made up of 15 amino acids. The germline V and J ends were trimmed by 1 base and 3 bases, with 12 bases remaining between them. CDR3 in amino acids: CASSPQGGSKETQYF. DNA for the CDR3: TGTGCCAGCTCACCACAGGGTGGGAGCAAAGAGACCCAGTACTTC. Combining the CDR3 with reference TRBV18 and TRBJ2-5 gives the whole variable domain NAGVMQNPRHLVRRRGQEARLRCSPMKGHSHVYWYRQLPEEGLKFMVYLQKENIIDESGMPKERFSAEFPKEGPSILRIQQVVRGDSAAYFCASSPQGGSKETQYFGPGTRLLVL.

J is TRBJ2-2 and V is TRBV2; the D gene is possibly TRBD1 (6 bases). The CDR3 is 15 residues long. Deletions cut 10 bases from V and 0 bases from J, with 15 bases between. CDR1 is SNHLY and CDR2 is FYNNEI in the germline V gene. The CDR3 DNA sequence: TGTGCCACCAAAGCCGGGACAACGAACACCGGGGAGCTGTTTTTT. The encoded protein is CATKAGTTNTGELFF. Full variable domain (outside the CDR3, taken from reference TRBV2 and TRBJ2-2): EPEVTQTPSHQVTQMGQEVILRCVPISNHLYFYWYRQILGQKVEFLVSFYNNEISEKSEIFDDQFSVERPDGSNFTLKIRSTKLEDSAMYFCATKAGTTNTGELFFGEGSRLTVL.

This clone was picked up one time. Germline is not matched at one junction end, which may reflect a read error. CDR3 sequence: CASSPPGAGRETQYF. Written as DNA, the CDR3 is TGTGCCAGCTCCCCACCCGGAGCGGGTAGGGAGACCCAGTACTTC. The chain has TRBV18 and TRBJ2-5, with D perhaps TRBD2 (6 bases). The CDR3 spans 15 residues. The germline V gene has CDR1 KGHSH and CDR2 LQKENI.

With regard to this clone: Other DNA sequences within the sample encode an identical CDR3. The chain has TRBV7-3 and TRBJ2-1; TRBD1 matches 7 bases. V lost 4 bases, J lost 0 bases, and 3 bases stayed unmatched. Germline V gene data show CDR1 as SGHTA and CDR2 as FQGTGA. This CDR3 has 15 residues. The CDR3 sequence: CASSSSGGSYNEQFF. In nucleotides, the CDR3 is TGTGCCAGCAGCTCTTCAGGGGGCTCCTACAATGAGCAGTTCTTC.

This chain connects TRBV5-6 to TRBJ2-7; possibly TRBD1 for D (6 bases). The V gene's germline CDR1 is SGHDT and CDR2 YYEEEE. The CDR3 is 13 residues long. Trimming shortened V by 4 bases and J by 2 bases, and 10 bases separated the two germline ends. CDR3 in amino acids: CASSRNRAYEQYF. The CDR3 DNA reads as TGTGCCAGCAGCCGCAACAGGGCCTACGAGCAGTACTTC. Full variable domain (remainder filled in from reference TRBV5-6 and TRBJ2-7): DAGVTQSPTHLIKTRGQQVTLRCSPKSGHDTVSWYQQALGQGPQFIFQYYEEEERQRGNFPDRFSGHQFPNYSSELNVNALLLGDSALYLCASSRNRAYEQYFGPGTRLTVT.

The chain carries TRBV15 and TRBJ2-2, with 13 bases that match TRBD2. This CDR3 spans 18 amino acids. The V segment lost 0 bases and the J segment 4 bases; nucleotides outside the gene matches: 5. The germline V gene encodes CDR1 LNHNV and CDR2 YYDKDF (reference sequence). The CDR3 region is CATSRELAGGPRTGELFF. The DNA for the CDR3 is TGTGCCACCAGCAGAGAACTAGCGGGAGGGCCACGCACCGGGGAGCTGTTTTTT.

The J gene is TRBJ2-7, the V gene TRBV10-3; TRBD1 is a possible D gene (6 bases). V was clipped by 3 bases and J by 2 bases, with 14 bases between them. This CDR3 is built from 15 residues. In germline, CDR1 is ENHRY, CDR2 SYGVKD. The CDR3 spells CAISDGGQPPYEQYF. CDR3 bases: TGTGCCATCAGTGATGGCGGACAGCCTCCCTACGAGCAGTACTTC.

V and J are TRBV5-4 and TRBJ1-2; 8 nucleotides agree with TRBD1. The CDR3 runs 14 residues. Germline loops: CDR1 SGHNT, CDR2 YYREEE (reference sequence). The V gene end was trimmed by 5 bases and the J gene end by 7 bases; junction bases not matched to a gene: 10. Here the CDR3 reads CASRAWQGARGYTF. The CDR3, as DNA: TGTGCCAGCAGGGCGTGGCAGGGGGCTCGTGGCTACACCTTC.

Of note for this clone: It is unclear where the CDR3 begins or ends on the DNA, so no DNA is shown, and the CDR3 is as TCRdb lists it. The V gene is TRBV27, the J gene TRBJ1-5; TRBD1 reflects the table's D call only, with no check against the DNA. Germline V lookup: CDR1 MNHEY, CDR2 SMNVEV (reference sequence). The CDR3 is 18 amino acids long, termini counted. This CDR3 is CASSFLAGEGFSNQPQHF.

CDR3 DNA: TGTGCCAGCAGTTCCCAACCGGGACAAGGAATTGAAGCTTTCTTT. Translating it yields CASSSQPGQGIEAFF. This sequence joins TRBV6-5 and TRBJ1-1; weak D call: TRBD1 (6 bases). There are 15 residues in the CDR3. CDR1 MNHEY and CDR2 SVGAGI come from the germline V gene. V lost 4 bases and J lost 7, with 19 bases in between.

The chain joins TRBV6-6 to TRBJ2-2; 7 bases map to TRBD2. V gave up 5 bases and J gave up 3 bases; unmatched junction bases: 3. The CDR3 runs to 14 residues. Germline V gives CDR1 MNHNY, CDR2 SVGAGI (reference sequence). CDR3 in amino acids: CASSPSGHTGELFF. For the CDR3, the DNA is TGTGCCAGCAGTCCTAGCGGACACACCGGGGAGCTGTTTTTT.

This clone appeared once. The chain carries TRBV18 and TRBJ1-1, with D unresolved. V gave up 6 bases and J gave up 0 bases, with 11 bases separating them. Germline CDR1 reads KGHSH; CDR2 reads LQKENI. This CDR3 has 14 residues. CDR3 sequence: CASSLRYVNTEAFF. The CDR3 DNA is TGTGCCAGCTCCCTGAGGTACGTGAACACTGAAGCTTTCTTT. Complete variable domain (other parts from reference TRBV18 and TRBJ1-1): NAGVMQNPRHLVRRRGQEARLRCSPMKGHSHVYWYRQLPEEGLKFMVYLQKENIIDESGMPKERFSAEFPKEGPSILRIQQVVRGDSAAYFCASSLRYVNTEAFFGQGTRLTVV.

This clone was observed a handful of times. V gene TRBV3-1 (or the pseudogene TRBV3-2) combines with J gene TRBJ2-2, with unresolved D. The CDR3 has 13 amino acids. The V and J ends lost 4 bases and 3 bases respectively, with 6 bases between them. Germline lookup yields CDR1 LGHDT and CDR2 YNNKEL (reference sequence). CDR3 amino acids: CASSRLDTGELFF. For the CDR3, the DNA is TGTGCCAGCAGCCGACTTGACACCGGGGAGCTGTTTTTT.

This sequence joins TRBV2 and TRBJ2-1; a weak D match, TRBD1 (6 bases). This CDR3 region has 13 residues. V was pared by 5 bases and J by 3 bases, with 8 bases between. Germline-derived CDR1 and CDR2 are SNHLY and FYNNEI. CDR3 region: CASSPTGYNEQFF. CDR3 sequence (DNA): TGTGCCAGCAGTCCGACAGGCTACAATGAGCAGTTCTTC. Looking up the rest from reference TRBV2 and TRBJ2-1 gives the full variable domain: EPEVTQTPSHQVTQMGQEVILRCVPISNHLYFYWYRQILGQKVEFLVSFYNNEISEKSEIFDDQFSVERPDGSNFTLKIRSTKLEDSAMYFCASSPTGYNEQFFGPGTRLTVL.